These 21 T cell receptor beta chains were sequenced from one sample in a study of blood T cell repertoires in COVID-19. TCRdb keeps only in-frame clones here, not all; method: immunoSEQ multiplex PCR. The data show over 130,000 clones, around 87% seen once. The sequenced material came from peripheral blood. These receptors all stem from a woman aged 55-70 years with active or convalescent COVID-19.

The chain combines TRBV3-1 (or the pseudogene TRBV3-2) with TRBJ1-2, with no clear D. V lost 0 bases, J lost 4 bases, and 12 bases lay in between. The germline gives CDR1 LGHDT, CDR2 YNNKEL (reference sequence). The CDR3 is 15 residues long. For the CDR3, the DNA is TGTGCCAGCAGCCAAGATTTACAGCGGCCCTATGGCTACACCTTC. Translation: CASSQDLQRPYGYTF.

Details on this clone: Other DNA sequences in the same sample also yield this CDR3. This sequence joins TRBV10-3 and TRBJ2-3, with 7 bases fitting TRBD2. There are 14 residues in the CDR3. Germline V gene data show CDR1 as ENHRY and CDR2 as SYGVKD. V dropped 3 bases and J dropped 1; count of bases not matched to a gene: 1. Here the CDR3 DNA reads TGTGCCATCAGTGAAAGCGGGGGCACAGATACGCAGTATTTT. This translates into CAISESGGTDTQYF.

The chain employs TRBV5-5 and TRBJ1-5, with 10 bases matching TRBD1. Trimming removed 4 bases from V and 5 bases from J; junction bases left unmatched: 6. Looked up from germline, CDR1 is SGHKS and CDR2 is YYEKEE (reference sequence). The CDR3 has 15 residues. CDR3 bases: TGTGCCAGCAGCGGGACCGGGACAGGGGATCAGCCCCAGCATTTT. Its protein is CASSGTGTGDQPQHF.

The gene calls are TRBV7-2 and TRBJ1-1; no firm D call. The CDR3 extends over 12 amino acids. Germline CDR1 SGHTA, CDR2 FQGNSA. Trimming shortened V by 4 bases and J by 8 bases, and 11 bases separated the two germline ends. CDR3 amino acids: CASSSYLDEAFF. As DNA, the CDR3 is TGTGCCAGCAGCTCTTATCTAGACGAAGCTTTCTTT.

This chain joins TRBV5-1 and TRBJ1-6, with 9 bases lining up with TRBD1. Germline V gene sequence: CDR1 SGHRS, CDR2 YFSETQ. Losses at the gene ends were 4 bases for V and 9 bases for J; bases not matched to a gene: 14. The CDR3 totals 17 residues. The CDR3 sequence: CASSERSPGQGFSPLHF. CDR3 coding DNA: TGCGCCAGCAGCGAGAGATCCCCGGGACAGGGTTTTTCACCCCTCCACTTT.

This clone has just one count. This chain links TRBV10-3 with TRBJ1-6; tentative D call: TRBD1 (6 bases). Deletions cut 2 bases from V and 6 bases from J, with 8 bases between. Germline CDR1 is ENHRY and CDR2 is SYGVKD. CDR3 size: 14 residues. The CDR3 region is CAISEDRFNSPLHF. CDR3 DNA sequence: TGTGCCATCAGTGAGGACAGGTTTAATTCACCCCTCCACTTT.

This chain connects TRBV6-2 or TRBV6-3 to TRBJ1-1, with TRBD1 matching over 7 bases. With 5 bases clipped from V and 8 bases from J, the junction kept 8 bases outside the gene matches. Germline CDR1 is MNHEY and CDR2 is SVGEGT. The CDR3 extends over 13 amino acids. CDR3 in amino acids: CASSRQGSGEAFF. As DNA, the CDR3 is TGTGCCAGCAGTCGACAGGGCTCGGGAGAAGCTTTCTTT.

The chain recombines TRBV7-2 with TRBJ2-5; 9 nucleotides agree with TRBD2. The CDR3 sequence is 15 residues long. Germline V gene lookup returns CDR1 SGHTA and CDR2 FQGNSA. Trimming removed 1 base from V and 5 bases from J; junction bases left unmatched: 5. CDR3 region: CASSLVAGGLETQYF. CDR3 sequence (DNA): TGTGCCAGCAGCTTAGTGGCGGGGGGGTTGGAGACCCAGTACTTC.

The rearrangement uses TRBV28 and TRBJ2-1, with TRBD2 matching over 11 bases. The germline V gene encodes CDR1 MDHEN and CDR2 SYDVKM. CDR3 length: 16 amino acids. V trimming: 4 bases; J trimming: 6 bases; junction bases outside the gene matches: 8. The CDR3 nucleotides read TGTGCCAGCAGTTCACCGGGACTAGCGGCTCCCAATGAGCAGTTCTTC. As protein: CASSSPGLAAPNEQFF.

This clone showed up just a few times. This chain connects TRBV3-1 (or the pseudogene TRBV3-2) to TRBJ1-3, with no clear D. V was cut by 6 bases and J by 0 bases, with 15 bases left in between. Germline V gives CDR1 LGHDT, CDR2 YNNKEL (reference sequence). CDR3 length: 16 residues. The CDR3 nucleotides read TGTGCCAGCAGTCAACGGGCCGGGAGCTCTGGAAACACCATATATTTT. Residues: CASSQRAGSSGNTIYF.

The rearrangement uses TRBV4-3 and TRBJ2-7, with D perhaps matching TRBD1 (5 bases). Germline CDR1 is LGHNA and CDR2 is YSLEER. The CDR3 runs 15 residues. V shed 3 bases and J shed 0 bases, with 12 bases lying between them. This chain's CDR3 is CASSHNRGSSYEQYF. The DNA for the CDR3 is TGCGCCAGCAGCCACAATAGGGGATCCTCCTACGAGCAGTACTTC.

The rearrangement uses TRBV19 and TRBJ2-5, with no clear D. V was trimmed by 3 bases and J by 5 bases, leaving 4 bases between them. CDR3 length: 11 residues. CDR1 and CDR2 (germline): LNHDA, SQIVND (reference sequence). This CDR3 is CASSMEETQYF. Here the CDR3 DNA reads TGTGCCAGTAGTATGGAGGAGACCCAGTACTTC. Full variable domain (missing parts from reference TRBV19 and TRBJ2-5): DGGITQSPKYLFRKEGQNVTLSCEQNLNHDAMYWYRQDPGQGLRLIYYSQIVNDFQKGDIAEGYSVSREKKESFPLTVTSAQKNPTAFYLCASSMEETQYFGPGTRLLVL.

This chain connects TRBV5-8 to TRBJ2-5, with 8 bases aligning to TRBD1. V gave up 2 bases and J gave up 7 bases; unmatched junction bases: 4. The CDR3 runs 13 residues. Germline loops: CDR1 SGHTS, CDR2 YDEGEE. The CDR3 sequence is CASSFSGTGTQYF. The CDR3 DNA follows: TGTGCCAGCAGCTTTTCCGGGACAGGGACCCAGTACTTC.

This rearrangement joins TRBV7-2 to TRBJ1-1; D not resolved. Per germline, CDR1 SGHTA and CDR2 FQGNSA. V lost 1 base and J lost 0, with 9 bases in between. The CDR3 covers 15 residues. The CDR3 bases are TGTGCCAGCAGCTTAGGAAGCAAAATGAACACTGAAGCTTTCTTT. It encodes CASSLGSKMNTEAFF.

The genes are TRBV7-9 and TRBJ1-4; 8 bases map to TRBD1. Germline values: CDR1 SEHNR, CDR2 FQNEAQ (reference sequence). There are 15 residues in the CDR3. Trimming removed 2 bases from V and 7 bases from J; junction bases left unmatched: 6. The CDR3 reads CASSLTGQGGEKLFF. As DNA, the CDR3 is TGTGCCAGCAGCTTAACCGGACAGGGAGGTGAAAAACTGTTTTTT.

The CDR3, as DNA: TGTGCCAGCAGCTCCGATCCTAGGACAGGGACCGATGGCTACACCTTC. Its protein is CASSSDPRTGTDGYTF. The chain joins TRBV7-9 to TRBJ1-2; 8 nucleotides agree with TRBD1. V lost 4 bases, J lost 6 bases, and 13 bases stayed unmatched. The CDR3 sequence is 16 residues long. From germline, CDR1 is SEHNR and CDR2 FQNEAQ (reference sequence).

CDR3 loop: CASSLDGWAGDDTEAFF. The CDR3 nucleotides read TGTGCCAGCAGCTTGGACGGGTGGGCAGGGGATGACACTGAAGCTTTCTTT. V and J are TRBV5-6 and TRBJ1-1; TRBD1 is a possible D gene (6 bases). CDR1 and CDR2 (germline): SGHDT, YYEEEE. The CDR3 extends over 17 amino acids. Trimming removed 0 bases from V and 3 bases from J, with 18 bases in between.

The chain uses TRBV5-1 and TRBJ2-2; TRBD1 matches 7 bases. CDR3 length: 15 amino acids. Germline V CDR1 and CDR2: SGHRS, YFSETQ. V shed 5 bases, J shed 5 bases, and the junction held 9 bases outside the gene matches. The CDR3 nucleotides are TGCGCCAGCAGTCCAACAGGGGATAAGACCGGGGAGCTGTTTTTT. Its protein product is CASSPTGDKTGELFF.

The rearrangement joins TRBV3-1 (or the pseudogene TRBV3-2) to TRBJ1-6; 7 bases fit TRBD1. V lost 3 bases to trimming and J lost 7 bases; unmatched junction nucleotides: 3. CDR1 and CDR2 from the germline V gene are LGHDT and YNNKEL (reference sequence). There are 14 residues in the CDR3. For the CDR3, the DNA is TGTGCCAGCAGCCAGACGACAGGGAATTCACCCCTCCACTTT. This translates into CASSQTTGNSPLHF.

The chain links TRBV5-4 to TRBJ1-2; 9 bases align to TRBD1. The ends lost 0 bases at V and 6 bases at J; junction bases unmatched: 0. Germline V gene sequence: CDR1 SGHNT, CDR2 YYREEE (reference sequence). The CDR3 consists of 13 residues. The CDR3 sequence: CASSLDRGHGYTF. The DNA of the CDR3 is TGTGCCAGCAGCTTGGACAGGGGGCATGGCTACACCTTC. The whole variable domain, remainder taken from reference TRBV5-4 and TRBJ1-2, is ETGVTQSPTHLIKTRGQQVTLRCSSQSGHNTVSWYQQALGQGPQFIFQYYREEENGRGNFPPRFSGLQFPNYSSELNVNALELDDSALYLCASSLDRGHGYTFGSGTRLTVV.

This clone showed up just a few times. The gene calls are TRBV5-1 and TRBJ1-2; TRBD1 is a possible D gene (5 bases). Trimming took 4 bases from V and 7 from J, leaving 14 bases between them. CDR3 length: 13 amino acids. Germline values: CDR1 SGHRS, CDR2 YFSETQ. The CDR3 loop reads CASSPAGRSGYTF. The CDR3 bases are TGCGCCAGCAGCCCCGCAGGGCGCTCTGGCTACACCTTC.